This T cell receptor (beta chain) was obtained from a study of technical replicates of blood from a few donors. The method was immunoSEQ multiplex PCR; TCRdb's version includes in-frame clones alone and lacks a portion of them. The sample holds 75,000 to 90,000 clones, 96% seen once. V was shortened by 4 bases and J by 1 base, with 12 bases between the two germline ends. The CDR3 sequence is 15 residues long. In germline, CDR1 is SNHLY, CDR2 FYNNEI. The TCR was taken from a human donor in good health. Sequencing was done on a sample of T cells isolated from PBMCs. The chain uses TRBV2 and TRBJ2-3; D gene unclear. CDR3 region: CASSVRVVGTDTQYF. CDR3 DNA sequence: TGTGCCAGCAGTGTTCGGGTTGTCGGCACAGATACGCAGTATTTT.